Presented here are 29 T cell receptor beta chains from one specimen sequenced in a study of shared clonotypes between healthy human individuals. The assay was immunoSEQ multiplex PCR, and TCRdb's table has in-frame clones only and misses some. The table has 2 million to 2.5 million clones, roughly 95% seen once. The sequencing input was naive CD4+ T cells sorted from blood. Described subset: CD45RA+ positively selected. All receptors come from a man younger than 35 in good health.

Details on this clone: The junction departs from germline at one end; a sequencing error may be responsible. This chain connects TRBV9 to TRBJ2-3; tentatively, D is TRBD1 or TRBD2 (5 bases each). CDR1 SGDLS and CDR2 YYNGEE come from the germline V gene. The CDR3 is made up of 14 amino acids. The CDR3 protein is CASSWAGTDPNLHF. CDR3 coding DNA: TGTGCCAGCAGTTGGGCCGGGACGGACCCGAACTTGCATTTT.

The CDR3 loop reads CASSDGTANTGELFF. The DNA of the CDR3 is TGCGCCAGCAGTGACGGGACAGCGAACACCGGGGAGCTGTTTTTT. V gene TRBV10-1 combines with J gene TRBJ2-2; 7 bases line up with TRBD1. The germline V gene has CDR1 WNHNN and CDR2 SYGVQD (reference sequence). This CDR3 spans 15 amino acids. J was trimmed by 0 bases and V by 3 bases; bases with no gene match: 1.

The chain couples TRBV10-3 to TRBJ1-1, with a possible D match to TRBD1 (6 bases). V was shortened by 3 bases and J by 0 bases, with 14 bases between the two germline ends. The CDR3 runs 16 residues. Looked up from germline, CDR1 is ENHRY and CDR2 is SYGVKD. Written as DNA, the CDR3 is TGTGCCATCAGTGAAGCTGGGGGGGCTGTGAACACTGAAGCTTTCTTT. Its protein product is CAISEAGGAVNTEAFF.

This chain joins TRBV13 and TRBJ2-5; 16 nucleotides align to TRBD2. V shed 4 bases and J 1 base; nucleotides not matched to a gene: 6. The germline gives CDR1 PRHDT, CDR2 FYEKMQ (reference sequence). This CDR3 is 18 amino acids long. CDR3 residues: CASSSEGLAGGFQETQYF. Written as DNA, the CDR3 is TGTGCCAGCAGCTCCGAGGGACTAGCGGGAGGGTTCCAAGAGACCCAGTACTTC.

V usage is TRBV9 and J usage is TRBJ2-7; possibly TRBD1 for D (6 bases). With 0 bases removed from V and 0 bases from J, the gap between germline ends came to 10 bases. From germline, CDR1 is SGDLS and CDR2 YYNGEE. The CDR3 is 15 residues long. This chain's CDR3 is CASSVETGPSYEQYF. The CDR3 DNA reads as TGTGCCAGCAGCGTAGAGACAGGCCCCTCCTACGAGCAGTACTTC.

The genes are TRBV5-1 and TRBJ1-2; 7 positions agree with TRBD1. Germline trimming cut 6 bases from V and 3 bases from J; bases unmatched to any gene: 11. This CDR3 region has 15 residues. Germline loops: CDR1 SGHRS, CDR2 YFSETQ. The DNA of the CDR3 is TGCGCCAGCAAGGTAACCGTAGACAGGGACTATGGCTACACCTTC. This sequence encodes CASKVTVDRDYGYTF.

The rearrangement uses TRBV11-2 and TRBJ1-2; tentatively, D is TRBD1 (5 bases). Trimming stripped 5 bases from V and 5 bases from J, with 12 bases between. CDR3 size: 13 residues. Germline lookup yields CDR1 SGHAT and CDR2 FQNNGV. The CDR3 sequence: CASSQEGKYGYTF. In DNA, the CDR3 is TGTGCCAGCAGCCAAGAGGGGAAATATGGCTACACCTTC.

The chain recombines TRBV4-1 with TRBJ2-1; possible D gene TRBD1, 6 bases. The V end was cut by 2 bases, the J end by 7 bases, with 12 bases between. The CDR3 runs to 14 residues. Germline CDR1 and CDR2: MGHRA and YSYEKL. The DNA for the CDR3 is TGCGCCAGCAGCCAACAGGGGCCCACGAATGAGCAGTTCTTC. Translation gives CASSQQGPTNEQFF.

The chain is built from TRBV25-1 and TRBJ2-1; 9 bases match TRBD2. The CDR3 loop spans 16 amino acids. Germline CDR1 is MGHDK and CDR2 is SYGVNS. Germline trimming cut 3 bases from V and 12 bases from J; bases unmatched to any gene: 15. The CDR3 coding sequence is TGTGCCAGCAGTGAGTATCCTAGCGGGATAGGGAAGGTGCAGTTCTTC. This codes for CASSEYPSGIGKVQFF.

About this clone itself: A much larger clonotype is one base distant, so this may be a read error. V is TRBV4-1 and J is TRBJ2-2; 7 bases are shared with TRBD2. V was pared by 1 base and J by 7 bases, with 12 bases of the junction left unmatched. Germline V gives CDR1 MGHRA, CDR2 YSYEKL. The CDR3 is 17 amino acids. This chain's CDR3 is CASSQVRRTRGDGELFF. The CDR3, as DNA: TGCGCCAGCAGCCAAGTTAGAAGGACTAGAGGCGACGGGGAGCTGTTTTTT.

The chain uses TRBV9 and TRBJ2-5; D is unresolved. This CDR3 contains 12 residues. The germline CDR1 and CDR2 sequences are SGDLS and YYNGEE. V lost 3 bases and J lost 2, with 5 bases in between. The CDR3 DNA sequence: TGTGCCAGCAGCGGCCTACAAGAGACCCAGTACTTC. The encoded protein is CASSGLQETQYF. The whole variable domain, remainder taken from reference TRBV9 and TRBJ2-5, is DSGVTQTPKHLITATGQRVTLRCSPRSGDLSVYWYQQSLDQGLQFLIQYYNGEERAKGNILERFSAQQFPDLHSELNLSSLELGDSALYFCASSGLQETQYFGPGTRLLVL.

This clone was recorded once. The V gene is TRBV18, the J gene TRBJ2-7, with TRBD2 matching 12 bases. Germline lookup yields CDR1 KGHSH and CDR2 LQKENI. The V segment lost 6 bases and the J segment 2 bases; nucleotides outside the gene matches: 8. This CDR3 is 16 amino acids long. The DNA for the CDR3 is TGTGCCAGCTCCCGTCAAGGACTAGCGGGAACCTACGAGCAGTACTTC. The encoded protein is CASSRQGLAGTYEQYF.

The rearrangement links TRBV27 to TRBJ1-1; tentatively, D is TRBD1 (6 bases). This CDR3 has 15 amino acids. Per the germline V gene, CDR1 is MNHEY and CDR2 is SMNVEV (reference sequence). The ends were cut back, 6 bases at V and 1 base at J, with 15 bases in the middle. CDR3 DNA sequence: TGTGCCAGCAGCCTTAACAGGGTCGGGAACACTGAAGCTTTCTTT. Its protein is CASSLNRVGNTEAFF.

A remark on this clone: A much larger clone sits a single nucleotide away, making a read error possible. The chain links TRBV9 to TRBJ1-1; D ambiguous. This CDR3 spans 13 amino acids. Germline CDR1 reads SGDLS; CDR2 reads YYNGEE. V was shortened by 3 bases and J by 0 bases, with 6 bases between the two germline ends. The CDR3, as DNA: TGTGCCAGCAGCGCTAATATGAACACTGAAGCTTTCTTT. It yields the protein CASSANMNTEAFF.

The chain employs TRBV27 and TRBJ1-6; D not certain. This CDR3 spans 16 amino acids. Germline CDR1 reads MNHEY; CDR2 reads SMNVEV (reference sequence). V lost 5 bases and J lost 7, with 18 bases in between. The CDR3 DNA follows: TGTGCCAGCAGTCGGTCCAGAGTGGGATCCAATTCACCCCTCCACTTT. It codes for CASSRSRVGSNSPLHF.

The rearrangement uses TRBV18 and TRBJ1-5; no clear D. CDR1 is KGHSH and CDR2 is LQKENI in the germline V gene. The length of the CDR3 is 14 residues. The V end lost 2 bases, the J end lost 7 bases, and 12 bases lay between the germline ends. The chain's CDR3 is CASSPNIVNQPQHF. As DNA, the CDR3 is TGTGCCAGCTCACCAAATATAGTGAACCAGCCCCAGCATTTT.

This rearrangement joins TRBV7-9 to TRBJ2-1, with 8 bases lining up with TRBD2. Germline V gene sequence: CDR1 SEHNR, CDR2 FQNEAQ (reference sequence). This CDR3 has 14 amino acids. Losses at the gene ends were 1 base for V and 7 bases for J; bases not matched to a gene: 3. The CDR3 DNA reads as TGTGCCAGCAGCTTAGTGACTAGCGAAAATGAGCAGTTCTTC. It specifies CASSLVTSENEQFF. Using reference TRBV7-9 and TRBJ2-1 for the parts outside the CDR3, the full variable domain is DTGVSQNPRHKITKRGQNVTFRCDPISEHNRLYWYRQTLGQGPEFLTYFQNEAQLEKSRLLSDRFSAERPKGSFSTLEIQRTEQGDSAMYLCASSLVTSENEQFFGPGTRLTVL.

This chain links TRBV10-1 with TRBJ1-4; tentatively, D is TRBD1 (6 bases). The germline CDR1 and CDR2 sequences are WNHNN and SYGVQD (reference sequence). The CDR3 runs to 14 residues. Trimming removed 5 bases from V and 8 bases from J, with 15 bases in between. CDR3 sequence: CASSRSRGNEKLFF. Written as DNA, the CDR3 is TGCGCCAGCAGTAGGAGCAGGGGAAACGAAAAACTGTTTTTT.

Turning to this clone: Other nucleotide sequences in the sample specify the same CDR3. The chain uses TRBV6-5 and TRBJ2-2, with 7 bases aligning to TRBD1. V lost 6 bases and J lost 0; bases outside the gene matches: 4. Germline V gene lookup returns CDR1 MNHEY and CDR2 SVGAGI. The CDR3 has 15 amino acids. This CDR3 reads CASRAGTANTGELFF. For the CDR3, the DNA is TGTGCCAGCAGGGCCGGGACAGCGAACACCGGGGAGCTGTTTTTT.

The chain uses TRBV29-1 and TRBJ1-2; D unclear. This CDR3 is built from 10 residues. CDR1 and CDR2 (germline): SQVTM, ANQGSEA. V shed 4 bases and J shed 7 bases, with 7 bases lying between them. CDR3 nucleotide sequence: TGCAGCGTTGGCGGTCCTGGCTACACCTTC. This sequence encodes CSVGGPGYTF.

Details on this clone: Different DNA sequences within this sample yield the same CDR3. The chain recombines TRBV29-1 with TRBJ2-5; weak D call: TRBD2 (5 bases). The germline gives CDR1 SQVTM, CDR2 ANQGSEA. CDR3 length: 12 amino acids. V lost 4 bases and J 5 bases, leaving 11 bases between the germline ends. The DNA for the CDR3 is TGCAGCGTTGGAACGTCGGGGGAGACCCAGTACTTC. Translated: CSVGTSGETQYF.

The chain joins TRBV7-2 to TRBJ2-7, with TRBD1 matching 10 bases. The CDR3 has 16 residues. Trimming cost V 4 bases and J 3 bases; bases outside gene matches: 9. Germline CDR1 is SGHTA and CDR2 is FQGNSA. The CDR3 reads CASSSRRGQGYYEQYF. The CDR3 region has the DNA TGTGCCAGCAGCTCACGAAGGGGACAGGGGTACTACGAGCAGTACTTC. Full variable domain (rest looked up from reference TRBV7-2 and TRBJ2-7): GAGVSQSPSNKVTEKGKDVELRCDPISGHTALYWYRQSLGQGLEFLIYFQGNSAPDKSGLPSDRFSAERTGGSVSTLTIQRTQQEDSAVYLCASSSRRGQGYYEQYFGPGTRLTVT.

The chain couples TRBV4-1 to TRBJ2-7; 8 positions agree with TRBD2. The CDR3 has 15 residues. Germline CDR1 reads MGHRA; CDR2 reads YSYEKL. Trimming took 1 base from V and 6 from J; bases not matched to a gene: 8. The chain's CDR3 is CASSQASGPGGEQYF. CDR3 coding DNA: TGCGCCAGCAGCCAAGCTAGCGGGCCGGGGGGCGAGCAGTACTTC.

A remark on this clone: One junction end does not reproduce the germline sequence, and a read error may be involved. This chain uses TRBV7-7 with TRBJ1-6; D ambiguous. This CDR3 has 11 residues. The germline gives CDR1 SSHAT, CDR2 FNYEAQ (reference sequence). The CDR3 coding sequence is TGTGCTAGCAGCTTCCCGGCACCCCTCCACTTT. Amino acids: CASSFPAPLHF. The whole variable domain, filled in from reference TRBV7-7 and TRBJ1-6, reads GAGVSQSPRYKVTKRGQDVTLRCDPISSHATLYWYQQALGQGPEFLTYFNYEAQPDKSGLPSDRFSAERPEGSISTLTIQRTEQRDSAMYRCASSFPAPLHFGNGTRLTVT.

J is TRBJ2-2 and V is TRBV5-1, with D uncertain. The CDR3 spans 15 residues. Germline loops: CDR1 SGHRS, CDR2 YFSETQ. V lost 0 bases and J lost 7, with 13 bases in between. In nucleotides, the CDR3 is TGCGCCAGCAGCTTGGGACACCCATTGGGCGGGGAGCTGTTTTTT. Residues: CASSLGHPLGGELFF. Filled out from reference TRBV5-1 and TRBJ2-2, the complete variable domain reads KAGVTQTPRYLIKTRGQQVTLSCSPISGHRSVSWYQQTPGQGLQFLFEYFSETQRNKGNFPGRFSGRQFSNSRSEMNVSTLELGDSALYLCASSLGHPLGGELFFGEGSRLTVL.

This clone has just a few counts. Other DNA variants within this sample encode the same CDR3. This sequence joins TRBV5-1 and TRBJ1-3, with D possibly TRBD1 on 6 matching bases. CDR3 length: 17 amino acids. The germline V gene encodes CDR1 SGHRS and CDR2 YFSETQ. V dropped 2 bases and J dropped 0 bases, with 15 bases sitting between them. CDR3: CASSLGGTASSGNTIYF. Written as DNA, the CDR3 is TGCGCCAGCAGCTTAGGGGGTACAGCTAGCTCTGGAAACACCATATATTTT.

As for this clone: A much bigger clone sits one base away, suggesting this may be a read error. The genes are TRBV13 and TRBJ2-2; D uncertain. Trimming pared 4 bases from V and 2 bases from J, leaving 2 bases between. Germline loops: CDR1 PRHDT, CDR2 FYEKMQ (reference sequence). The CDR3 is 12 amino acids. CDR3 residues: CASSSNTGELFF. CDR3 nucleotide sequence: TGTGCCAGCAGCTCAAACACCGGGGAGCTGTTTTTT.

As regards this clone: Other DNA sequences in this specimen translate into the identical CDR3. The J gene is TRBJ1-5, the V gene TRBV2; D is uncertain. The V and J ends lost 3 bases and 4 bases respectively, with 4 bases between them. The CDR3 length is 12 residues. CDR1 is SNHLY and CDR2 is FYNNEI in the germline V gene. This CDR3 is CASSDGNQPQHF. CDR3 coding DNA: TGTGCCAGCAGTGATGGAAATCAGCCCCAGCATTTT.

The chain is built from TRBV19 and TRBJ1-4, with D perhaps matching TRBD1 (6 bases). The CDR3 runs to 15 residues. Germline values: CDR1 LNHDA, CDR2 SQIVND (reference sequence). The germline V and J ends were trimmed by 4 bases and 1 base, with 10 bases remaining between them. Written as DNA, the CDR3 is TGTGCCAGTAGTACCGGAGGGGGAACTAATGAAAAACTGTTTTTT. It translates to CASSTGGGTNEKLFF.